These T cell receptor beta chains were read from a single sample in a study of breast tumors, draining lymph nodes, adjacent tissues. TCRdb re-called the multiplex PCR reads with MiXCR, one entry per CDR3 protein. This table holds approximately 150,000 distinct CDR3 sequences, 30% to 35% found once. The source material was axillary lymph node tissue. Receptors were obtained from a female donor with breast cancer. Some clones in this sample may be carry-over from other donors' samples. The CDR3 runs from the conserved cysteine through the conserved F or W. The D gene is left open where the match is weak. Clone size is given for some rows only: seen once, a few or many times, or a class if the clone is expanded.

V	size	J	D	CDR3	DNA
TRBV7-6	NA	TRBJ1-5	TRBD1	CASSEYRGLMSNQPQHF	TGTGCCAGCAGCGAATACAGGGGGCTTATGAGCAATCAGCCCCAGCATTTT
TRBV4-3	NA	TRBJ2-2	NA	CASSQLLTGELFF	TGCGCCAGCAGCCAGCTTTTGACAGGGGAGCTGTTTTTT
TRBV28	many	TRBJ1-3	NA	CASSLRRSGNTIYF	TGTGCCAGCAGTTTGAGGAGGTCTGGAAACACCATATATTTT
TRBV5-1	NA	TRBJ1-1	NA	CASSRDRDTDAFF	TGCGCCAGCAGCCGAGACAGAGACACTGACGCTTTCTTT
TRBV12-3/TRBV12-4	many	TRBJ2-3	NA	CASSVPPSDTQYF	TGTGCCAGCAGTGTTCCCCCAAGTGATACGCAGTATTTT
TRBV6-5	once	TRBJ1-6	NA	CASSGQIHNSPLHF	TGTGCCAGCAGTGGACAGATCCATAATTCACCCCTCCACTTT
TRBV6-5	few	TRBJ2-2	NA	CASSHGGGGELFF	TGTGCCAGCAGTCACGGGGGCGGCGGGGAGCTGTTTTTT
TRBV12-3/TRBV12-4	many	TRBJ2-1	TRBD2	CASSRITSGLYNEQFF	TGTGCCAGCAGCCGCATTACTAGCGGTCTTTACAATGAGCAGTTCTTC
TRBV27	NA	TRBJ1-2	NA	CASSLTPDRYGYTF	TGTGCCAGCAGTTTAACCCCGGACAGATATGGCTACACCTTC
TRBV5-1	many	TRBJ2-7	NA	CASSLGAITPNSYEQYF	TGCGCCAGCAGCTTGGGGGCAATCACGCCTAATTCCTACGAGCAGTACTTC
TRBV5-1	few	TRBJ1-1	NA	CASSLGIGKTTEAFF	TGCGCCAGCAGCTTGGGTATAGGGAAGACGACTGAAGCTTTCTTT
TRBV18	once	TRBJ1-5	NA	CASSPLDNSNQPQHF	TGTGCCAGCTCACCATTGGACAATAGCAATCAGCCCCAGCATTTT
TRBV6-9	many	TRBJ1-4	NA	CASESAGCQATNEKLFF	TGTGCCAGCGAGTCCGCAGGGTGTCAGGCAACTAATGAAAAACTGTTTTTT
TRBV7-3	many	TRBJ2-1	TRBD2	CASSLRGLAGVNEQFF	TGTGCCAGCAGCTTAAGGGGACTAGCGGGAGTTAATGAGCAGTTCTTC
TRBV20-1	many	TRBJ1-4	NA	CSARDYNDPEKLFF	TGCAGTGCTAGAGATTATAACGACCCTGAAAAACTGTTTTTT
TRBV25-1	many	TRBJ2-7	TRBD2	CASSASGSSYEQYF	TGTGCCAGCAGTGCGAGCGGGAGCTCCTACGAGCAGTACTTC
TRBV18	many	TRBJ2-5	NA	CASSPTGAIGETQYF	TGTGCCAGCTCACCCACGGGGGCCATAGGGGAGACCCAGTACTTC
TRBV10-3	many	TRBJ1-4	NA	CAISESQVIGEKLFF	TGTGCCATCAGTGAGTCGCAGGTGATCGGTGAAAAACTGTTTTTT
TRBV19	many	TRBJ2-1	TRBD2	CASRTSGSFRSYNEQFF	TGTGCCAGCCGTACTAGCGGGAGTTTCCGCTCCTACAATGAGCAGTTCTTC
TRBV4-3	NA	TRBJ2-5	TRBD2	CASSQDAAGGTQYF	TGCGCCAGCAGCCAAGATGCGGCGGGAGGGACCCAGTACTTC
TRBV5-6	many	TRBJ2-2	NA	CASSLNREVTGELFF	TGTGCCAGCAGCTTGAACAGGGAGGTCACCGGGGAGCTGTTTTTT
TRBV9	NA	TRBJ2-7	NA	CASSLGTGGNEQSF	TGTGCCAGCAGCCTCGGGACGGGGGGCAACGAGCAGTCCTTC
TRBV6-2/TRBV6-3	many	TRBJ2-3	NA	CASRDAGGTDTQYF	TGTGCCAGCAGGGACGCTGGGGGCACAGATACGCAGTATTTT